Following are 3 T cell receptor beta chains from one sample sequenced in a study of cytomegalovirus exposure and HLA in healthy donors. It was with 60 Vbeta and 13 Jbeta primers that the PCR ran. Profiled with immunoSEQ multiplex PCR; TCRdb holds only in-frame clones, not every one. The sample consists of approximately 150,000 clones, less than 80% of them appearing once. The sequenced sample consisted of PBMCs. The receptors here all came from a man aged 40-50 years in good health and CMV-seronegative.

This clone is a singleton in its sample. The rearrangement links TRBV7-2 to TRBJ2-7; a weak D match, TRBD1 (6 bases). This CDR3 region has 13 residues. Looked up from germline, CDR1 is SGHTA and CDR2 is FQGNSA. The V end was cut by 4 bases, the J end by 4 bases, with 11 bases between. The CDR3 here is CASSSRGWYEQYF. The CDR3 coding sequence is TGTGCCAGCAGCTCCAGGGGCTGGTACGAGCAGTACTTC.

The CDR3 DNA sequence: TGTGCCAGCAGCTCCTCAGGGGCCCCCTACGAGCAGTACTTC. This translates into CASSSSGAPYEQYF. The chain is built from TRBV5-4 and TRBJ2-5, with D maybe TRBD1 (6 bases). The J call is doubtful: the DNA matches TRBJ2-7 better. Germline V gene lookup returns CDR1 SGHNT and CDR2 YYREEE (reference sequence). The CDR3 extends over 14 amino acids.

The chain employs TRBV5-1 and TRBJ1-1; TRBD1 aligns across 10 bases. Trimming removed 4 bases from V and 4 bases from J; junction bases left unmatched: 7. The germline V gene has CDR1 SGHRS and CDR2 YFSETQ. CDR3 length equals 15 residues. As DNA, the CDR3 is TGCGCCAGCAGCGTGCTGGGACAGGGGATCACTGAAGCTTTCTTT. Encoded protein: CASSVLGQGITEAFF.